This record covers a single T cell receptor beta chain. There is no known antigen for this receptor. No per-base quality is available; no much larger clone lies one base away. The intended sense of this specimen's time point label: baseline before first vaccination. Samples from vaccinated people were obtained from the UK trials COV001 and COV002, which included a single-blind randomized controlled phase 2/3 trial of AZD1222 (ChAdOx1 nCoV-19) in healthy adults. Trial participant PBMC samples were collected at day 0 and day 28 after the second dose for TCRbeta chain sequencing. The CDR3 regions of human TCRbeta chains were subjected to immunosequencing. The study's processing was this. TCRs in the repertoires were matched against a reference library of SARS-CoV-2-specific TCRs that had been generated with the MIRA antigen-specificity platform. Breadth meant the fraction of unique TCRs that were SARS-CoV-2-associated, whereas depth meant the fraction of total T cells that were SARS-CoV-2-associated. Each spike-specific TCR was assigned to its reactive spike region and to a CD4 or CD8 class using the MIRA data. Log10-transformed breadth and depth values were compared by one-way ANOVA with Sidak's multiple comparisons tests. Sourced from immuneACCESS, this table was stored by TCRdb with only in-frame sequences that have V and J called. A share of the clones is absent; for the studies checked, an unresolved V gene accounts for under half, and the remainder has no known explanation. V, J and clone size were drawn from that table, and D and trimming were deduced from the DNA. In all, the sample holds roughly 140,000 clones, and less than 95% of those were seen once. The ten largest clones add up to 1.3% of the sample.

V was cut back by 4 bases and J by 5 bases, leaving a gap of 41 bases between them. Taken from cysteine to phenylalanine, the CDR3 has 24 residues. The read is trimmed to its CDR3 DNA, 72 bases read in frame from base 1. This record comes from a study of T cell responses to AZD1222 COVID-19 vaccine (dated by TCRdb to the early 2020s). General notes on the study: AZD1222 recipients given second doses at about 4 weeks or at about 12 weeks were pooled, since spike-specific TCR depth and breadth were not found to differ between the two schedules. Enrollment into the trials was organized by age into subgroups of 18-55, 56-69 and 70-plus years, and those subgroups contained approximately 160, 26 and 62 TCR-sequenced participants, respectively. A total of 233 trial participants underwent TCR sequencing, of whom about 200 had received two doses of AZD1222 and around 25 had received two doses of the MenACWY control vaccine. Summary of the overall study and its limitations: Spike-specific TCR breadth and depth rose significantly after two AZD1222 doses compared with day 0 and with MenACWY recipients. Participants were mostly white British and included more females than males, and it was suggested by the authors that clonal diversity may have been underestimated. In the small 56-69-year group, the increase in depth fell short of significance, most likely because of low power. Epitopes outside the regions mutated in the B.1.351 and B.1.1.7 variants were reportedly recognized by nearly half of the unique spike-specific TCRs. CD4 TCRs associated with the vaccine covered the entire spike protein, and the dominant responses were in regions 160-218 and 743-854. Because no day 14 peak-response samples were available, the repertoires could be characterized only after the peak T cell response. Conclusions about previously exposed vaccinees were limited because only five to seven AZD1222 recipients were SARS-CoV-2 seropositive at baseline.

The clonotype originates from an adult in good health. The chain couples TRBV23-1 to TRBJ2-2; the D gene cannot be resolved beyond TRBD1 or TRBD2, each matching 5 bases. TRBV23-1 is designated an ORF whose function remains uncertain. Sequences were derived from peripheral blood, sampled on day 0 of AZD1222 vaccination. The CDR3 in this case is CASSPPRDLTFPVQISLGTGELFF. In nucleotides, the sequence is TGCGCCAGCAGTCCGCCCCGGGACCTGACTTTTCCCGTGCAAATTTCCTTGGGGACCGGGGAGCTGTTTTTT.